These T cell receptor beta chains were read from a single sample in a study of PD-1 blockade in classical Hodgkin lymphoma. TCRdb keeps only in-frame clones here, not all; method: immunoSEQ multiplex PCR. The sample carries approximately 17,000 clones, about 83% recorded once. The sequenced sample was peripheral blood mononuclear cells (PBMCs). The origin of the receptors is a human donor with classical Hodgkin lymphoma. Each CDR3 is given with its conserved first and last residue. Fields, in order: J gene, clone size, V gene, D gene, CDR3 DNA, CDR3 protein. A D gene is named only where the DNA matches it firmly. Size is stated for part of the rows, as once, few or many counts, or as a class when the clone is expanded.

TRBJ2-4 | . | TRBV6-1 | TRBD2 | TGTGCCAGCAGTTGGGGGACTACCTCAAACATTCAGTACTTC | CASSWGTTSNIQYF
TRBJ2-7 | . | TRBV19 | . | TGTGCCAGTAGTCCATCTATGGATCCCTACGAGCAGTACTTC | CASSPSMDPYEQYF
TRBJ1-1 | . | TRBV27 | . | TGTGCCAGCGGAAACTCGGACGTTTTGGCTTTCTTT | CASGNSDVLAFF
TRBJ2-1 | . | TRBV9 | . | TGTGCCAGCAGCGTAGAGTGGTCCCGGATCGAGGGAGGCGCCTACAATGAGCAGTTCTTC | CASSVEWSRIEGGAYNEQFF
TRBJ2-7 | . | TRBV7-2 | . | TGTGCCAGCAGCCTGCCGGCCTACGAGCAGTACTTC | CASSLPAYEQYF
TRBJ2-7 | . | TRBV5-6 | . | TGTGCCAGCAGCTACGGGGGCGGACCACGCGAGCAGTACTTC | CASSYGGGPREQYF
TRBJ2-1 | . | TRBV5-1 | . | TGCGCCAGCAGCTTGGAGGCCCAGGGAAGGAACAATGAGCAGTTCTTC | CASSLEAQGRNNEQFF
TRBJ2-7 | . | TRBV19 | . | TGTGCCAGTAGTATAGCTGGTTCCTCCTACGAGCAGTACTTC | CASSIAGSSYEQYF
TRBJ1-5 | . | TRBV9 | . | TGTGCCCGGGCCCTCCGGGGTTGTTTCAATCAGCCCCAGCATTTT | CARALRGCFNQPQHF
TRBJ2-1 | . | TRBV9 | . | TGTGCCAGCAGCCCCCGACAGATATGGGGCGGAGGGCAGTTCTTC | CASSPRQIWGGGQFF
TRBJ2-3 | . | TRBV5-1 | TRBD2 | TGCGCCAGCAGCCGGGCAGCGGGAGGCAGCACAGATACGCAGTATTTT | CASSRAAGGSTDTQYF
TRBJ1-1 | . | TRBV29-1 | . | TGCAGCGTTGAAATCCGACGGAACACTGAAGCTTTCTTT | CSVEIRRNTEAFF
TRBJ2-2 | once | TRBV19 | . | TGTGCCAGTACCTCGGCAGGGATCGGGGAGCTGTTTTTT | CASTSAGIGELFF
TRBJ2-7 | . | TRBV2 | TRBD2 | TGTGCCAGCAAAACCTCCGGGACTAGCGGCTACGAGCAGTACTTC | CASKTSGTSGYEQYF
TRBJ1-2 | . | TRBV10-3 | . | TGTGCCATCAGCTCCGACCGGCTCAACTATGGCTACACCTTC | CAISSDRLNYGYTF
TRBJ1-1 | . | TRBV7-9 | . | TGTGCCAGCAGCTTAGGAGGGGGAACTGAAGCTTTCTTT | CASSLGGGTEAFF
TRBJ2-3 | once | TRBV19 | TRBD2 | TGTGCCAGTAGTATCCGACTAGCGGGAGCCACCACAGATACGCAGTATTTT | CASSIRLAGATTDTQYF
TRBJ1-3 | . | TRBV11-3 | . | TGTGCCAGCAGCGGCCTCGGGGGAAACACCATATATTTT | CASSGLGGNTIYF
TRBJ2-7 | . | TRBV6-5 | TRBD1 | TGTGCCAGCAGTCCAACAGGGGGATTATACGAGCAGTACTTC | CASSPTGGLYEQYF
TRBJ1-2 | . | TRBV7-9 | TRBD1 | TGTGCCAGCACCTTCAAACAGGGGCCCCCCATCTATGGCTACACCTTC | CASTFKQGPPIYGYTF
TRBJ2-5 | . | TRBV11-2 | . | TGTGCCAGCAGCTTCATTTCTACAGGGTACCAAGAGACCCAGTACTTC | CASSFISTGYQETQYF
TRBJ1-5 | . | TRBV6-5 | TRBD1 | TGTGCCAGCAGTCGGGGACAGGGGTTCAATCAGCCCCAGCATTTT | CASSRGQGFNQPQHF
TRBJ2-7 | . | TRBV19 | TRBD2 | TGTGCCAGCTGTGTAGCGGGAACGAACTACGAGCAGTACTTC | CASCVAGTNYEQYF
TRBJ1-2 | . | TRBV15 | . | TGTGCCACCAGCAGAGATCGGGCAGTTTATGGCTACACCTTC | CATSRDRAVYGYTF
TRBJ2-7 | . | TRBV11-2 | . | TGTGCCAGCAGCTTAGTAGGGTTCGGTGAGGGCGCCTACGAGCAGTACTTC | CASSLVGFGEGAYEQYF
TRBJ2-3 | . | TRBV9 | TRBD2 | TGTGCCAGCAGCGCCGCGACTAGCGGGATAGAAGATACGCAGTATTTT | CASSAATSGIEDTQYF